This TCR beta chain comes out of a study of blood T cell repertoires in COVID-19. Across the study: Sample material is recorded as cDNA or gDNA derived from T cells, B-cell-depleted T cells, or PBMCs.

CDR1 SGHDN and CDR2 FVKESK come from the germline V gene. V shed 6 bases and J shed 7 bases, with 22 bases lying between them. The CDR3 totals 15 residues. Authors' methods: It was from reference gene primer amplification that nucleated cell counts were estimated. The assay was immunoSEQ multiplex PCR, and TCRdb's table has in-frame clones only and misses some. D and trimming come from the DNA, and the V and J calls and clone size come from that table. The sample shows about 110,000 clones, 75% to 90% of them seen only once. Material for sequencing was peripheral blood. The TCR originated in a woman aged 45 to 65 with acute or convalescent COVID-19. The chain links TRBV14 to TRBJ2-7; D is perhaps TRBD2 (5 bases). The CDR3 here is CASSHPPGSVDEQYF. CDR3 in DNA: TGTGCCAGCAGTCACCCGCCGGGATCGGTTGATGAGCAGTACTTC.